A selection of T cell receptor beta chains follows, all from one sample in a study of T cells after yellow fever vaccination. TCRdb re-called the 5' RACE reads through MiXCR, storing one row per CDR3 protein. Of about 400,000 distinct CDR3 sequences listed, around 6.4% are singletons. The sequencing here drew on PBMCs, taken 5 days after the yellow fever booster vaccination. Receptors originate from a man aged 25 to 40 who received the YFV17D yellow fever vaccine. Both conserved end residues are part of each CDR3. D genes are given only for firm matches. A row's size may be missing; if present it is once, few, many or a size class.

D: .
V: TRBV4-3
size: few
J: TRBJ2-1
CDR3: CASSQDLAIYNEQFF
DNA: TGCGCCAGCAGCCAAGATCTCGCAATCTACAATGAGCAGTTCTTC

D: .
V: TRBV20-1
size: .
J: TRBJ1-3
CDR3: CSARDTPGSTIYF
DNA: TGCAGTGCTAGAGATACCCCCGGGAGCACCATATATTTT

D: TRBD1
V: TRBV7-2
size: many
J: TRBJ1-2
CDR3: CASSQGTEGFVDTF
DNA: TGTGCCAGCAGCCAAGGGACAGAGGGCTTTGTGGACACCTTC

D: .
V: TRBV30
size: many
J: TRBJ2-1
CDR3: CAWTRGAGAQFF
DNA: TGTGCCTGGACCAGGGGCGCGGGTGCGCAGTTCTTC

D: TRBD2
V: TRBV7-8
size: few
J: TRBJ2-7
CDR3: CASSYYSGRSPEQYF
DNA: TGTGCCAGCAGCTACTATAGCGGGAGGTCTCCCGAGCAGTACTTC

D: .
V: TRBV5-6
size: .
J: TRBJ1-5
CDR3: CASSLAGGLGPQHF
DNA: TGTGCCAGCAGCTTGGCCGGGGGGCTCGGGCCCCAGCATTTT

D: .
V: TRBV7-2
size: .
J: TRBJ2-1
CDR3: CASSPMGVPYNEQFF
DNA: TGTGCCAGCAGCCCGATGGGAGTACCCTACAATGAGCAGTTCTTC

D: TRBD2
V: TRBV20-1
size: few
J: TRBJ2-5
CDR3: CSAGLAGVRETQYF
DNA: TGCAGTGCTGGTCTTGCGGGAGTACGGGAGACCCAGTACTTC

D: .
V: TRBV6-1
size: many
J: TRBJ2-3
CDR3: CASRQLGGADTQYF
DNA: TGTGCCAGCAGGCAGTTGGGAGGCGCAGATACGCAGTATTTT

D: TRBD2
V: TRBV5-4
size: .
J: TRBJ2-3
CDR3: CASSIAGISTDTQYF
DNA: TGTGCCAGCAGCATAGCGGGAATTAGCACAGATACGCAGTATTTT

D: .
V: TRBV29-1
size: few
J: TRBJ2-3
CDR3: CSVEQSTDTQYF
DNA: TGCAGCGTTGAACAGAGCACAGATACGCAGTATTTT

D: .
V: TRBV14
size: .
J: TRBJ2-1
CDR3: CASSLKWVGDEQFF
DNA: TGTGCCAGCAGCCTTAAGTGGGTCGGCGATGAGCAGTTCTTC

D: .
V: TRBV5-1
size: .
J: TRBJ2-4
CDR3: CASNGGDGDIQYF
DNA: TGCGCCAGTAACGGCGGGGACGGCGACATTCAGTACTTC

D: .
V: TRBV5-1
size: many
J: TRBJ2-1
CDR3: CASSFGQNGQVKQFF
DNA: TGCGCCAGCAGCTTCGGACAAAACGGCCAAGTCAAGCAGTTCTTC

D: .
V: TRBV21-1
size: few
J: TRBJ2-4
CDR3: CASRKECLHLRNIQYF
DNA: TGTGCCAGCAGGAAGGAATGTCTTCACCTTAGAAACATTCAGTACTTC

D: .
V: TRBV6-2/TRBV6-3
size: .
J: TRBJ2-3
CDR3: CASNGYSTDTQYF
DNA: TGTGCCAGCAACGGGTATAGCACAGATACGCAGTATTTT

D: .
V: TRBV20-1
size: many
J: TRBJ1-2
CDR3: CSASVGTNYGYTF
DNA: TGCAGTGCTAGTGTGGGTACAAACTATGGCTACACCTTC

D: TRBD1
V: TRBV20-1
size: few
J: TRBJ1-4
CDR3: CSARAGQGAFSEKLFF
DNA: TGCAGTGCTAGGGCCGGACAGGGGGCATTTAGTGAAAAACTGTTTTTT

D: TRBD2
V: TRBV18
size: .
J: TRBJ2-1
CDR3: CASSPFREDKFQQFF
DNA: TGTGCCAGCTCACCATTCCGGGAGGACAAATTTCAGCAGTTCTTC

D: .
V: TRBV20-1
size: .
J: TRBJ1-2
CDR3: CSARSRDSYGYTF
DNA: TGCAGTGCTAGATCCAGGGATAGCTATGGCTACACCTTC

D: .
V: TRBV7-8
size: few
J: TRBJ2-7
CDR3: CASSFGYLAEQYF
DNA: TGTGCCAGCAGCTTCGGCTACTTAGCGGAGCAGTACTTC

D: .
V: TRBV14
size: many
J: TRBJ2-2
CDR3: CASTSLAIGGELFF
DNA: TGTGCCAGCACCTCCCTAGCGATCGGCGGGGAGCTGTTTTTT

D: .
V: TRBV13
size: many
J: TRBJ1-1
CDR3: CASSLVTEAFF
DNA: TGTGCCAGCAGCTTAGTTACTGAAGCTTTCTTT

D: TRBD2
V: TRBV6-2/TRBV6-3
size: many
J: TRBJ2-1
CDR3: CASSSNSGTAYNEQFF
DNA: TGTGCCAGCAGTTCAAATAGCGGGACCGCCTACAATGAGCAGTTCTTC

D: .
V: TRBV12-3/TRBV12-4
size: many
J: TRBJ2-2
CDR3: CASSLEAVGELFF
DNA: TGTGCCAGCAGTTTAGAGGCGGTCGGGGAGCTGTTTTTT

D: .
V: TRBV7-6
size: .
J: TRBJ2-7
CDR3: CASSGQLEEQYF
DNA: TGTGCCAGCTCTGGACAGCTTGAAGAGCAGTACTTC

D: TRBD2
V: TRBV24-1
size: .
J: TRBJ2-1
CDR3: CATSKGLAGASYNEQFF
DNA: TGTGCCACCAGTAAGGGACTAGCGGGAGCCTCCTACAATGAGCAGTTCTTC

D: TRBD1
V: TRBV3-1
size: few
J: TRBJ2-7
CDR3: CASSQEATGVREQYF
DNA: TGTGCCAGCAGCCAAGAGGCGACAGGGGTACGAGAGCAGTACTTC

D: .
V: TRBV20-1
size: many
J: TRBJ1-1
CDR3: CSATGRHWMYMNTEAFF
DNA: TGCAGTGCTACCGGACGACATTGGATGTACATGAACACTGAAGCTTTCTTT

D: .
V: TRBV5-5
size: many
J: TRBJ2-2
CDR3: CASSVDDETGELFF
DNA: TGTGCCAGCAGCGTCGATGATGAGACCGGGGAGCTGTTTTTT

D: .
V: TRBV5-1
size: .
J: TRBJ2-1
CDR3: CASSSRQYNEQFF
DNA: TGCGCCAGCAGCTCACGACAGTACAATGAGCAGTTCTTC

D: .
V: TRBV5-1
size: .
J: TRBJ2-7
CDR3: CASSSTRTYEQYF
DNA: TGCGCCAGCAGCTCCACTAGAACCTACGAGCAGTACTTC

D: TRBD2
V: TRBV29-1
size: many
J: TRBJ2-5
CDR3: CSVASGRETQYF
DNA: TGCAGCGTTGCTAGCGGGAGAGAGACCCAGTACTTC

D: .
V: TRBV18
size: few
J: TRBJ1-1
CDR3: CASSHFPGGQQGTEAFF
DNA: TGTGCCAGCTCACACTTTCCGGGAGGCCAACAGGGCACTGAAGCTTTCTTT

D: TRBD2
V: TRBV9
size: .
J: TRBJ2-5
CDR3: CASSARWRGGETQYF
DNA: TGTGCCAGCAGCGCTAGGTGGCGGGGGGGAGAGACCCAGTACTTC

D: TRBD2
V: TRBV19
size: .
J: TRBJ2-5
CDR3: CASSMGTSGLETQYF
DNA: TGTGCCAGTAGTATGGGGACTAGCGGACTAGAGACCCAGTACTTC